This T cell receptor (beta chain) was found in a study of somatic mutations in cytotoxic T cells in rheumatoid arthritis. Looking at the study overall: Patient blood (approximately 30 ml EDTA) was collected right after diagnosis, preceding any treatment.

Losses at the gene ends were 5 bases for V and 3 bases for J; bases not matched to a gene: 7. Germline V gene lookup returns CDR1 MDHEN and CDR2 SYDVKM. The CDR3 sequence is 14 residues long. Generated by immunoSEQ multiplex PCR, the TCRdb table keeps only in-frame clones and is missing some. The repertoire consists of over 15,000 clones, with about 70% occurring once and the leading ten covering more than 15%. This clone turned up a few times. Using positive magnetic bead selection on an AutoMACS, CD4+ and CD8+ cells were isolated, after which their purity was checked by flow cytometry. The origin of this receptor is an adult with rheumatoid arthritis. The sample taken for sequencing was CD8+ T cells sorted from blood. The chain uses TRBV28 and TRBJ2-7; 7 nucleotides agree with TRBD1. The CDR3: CASSPRTGIYEQYF. As DNA, the CDR3 is TGTGCCAGCAGTCCCCGGACAGGAATCTACGAGCAGTACTTC.